This T cell receptor (beta chain) was profiled in a study of T cells in Graves' hyperthyroidism and ophthalmopathy. Points from the study as a whole: Onset of ophthalmopathy came a median roughly 6 months after the model predicted it. Most thyroid clonotypes that were expanded above 0.001 also turned up in blood.

Germline V gene sequence: CDR1 SGDLS, CDR2 YYNGEE. Unmatched junction bases numbered 10, after V lost 4 bases and J lost 5 bases. The length of the CDR3 is 15 residues. Comment on this clonotype: The target antigen is unknown.

Patients were excluded for uncontrolled infection, other autoimmune disease, pregnancy or lactation. Diagnosis relied on clinical symptoms, serum thyroxine and TRAb, thyroid ultrasound and orbital computed tomography. Authors of the study amplified TCR beta CDR3 regions from RNA transcripts. Using the HTBI primer set, a first-round RT-PCR was run on the TCR CDR3. TCRdb re-called the multiplex PCR reads with MiXCR, one entry per CDR3 protein. There are approximately 600,000 distinct CDR3 sequences in the sample; 20% occur only once, and roughly 30% lies in the top ten. The TCR comes from a man aged 25 to 40 with Graves' ophthalmopathy. Sequenced material: blood. V is TRBV9 and J is TRBJ2-5; TRBD1 matches 8 bases. The CDR3 reads CASSPSPDRVETQYF. CDR3 coding DNA: TGTGCCAGCAGCCCCTCCCCGGACAGGGTGGAGACCCAGTACTTC.